A single T cell receptor (beta chain) is shown here with its context. V shed 6 bases and J shed 9 bases, with 18 bases lying between them. This CDR3 has 14 amino acids. Germline lookup yields CDR1 MNHEY and CDR2 SVGEGT. This record comes from a study of CD8 T cells in Susac syndrome. Included as multiple sclerosis controls were treatment-naive patients who had stable or active relapsing-remitting disease. Random hexamers were used to reverse transcribe roughly 0.5 to 1 ug of RNA. An immunoSEQ multiplex PCR amplified TCR beta CDR3 over 54 Vbeta and 13 Jbeta. MiXCR, applied by TCRdb to the immunoSEQ multiplex PCR reads, yields one record per CDR3 protein. The data hold fewer than 150,000 distinct CDR3 sequences, with 90% to 95% observed a single time.

The source of this sequence is a human donor with multiple sclerosis. The sequenced sample consisted of CD8+ T cells from PBMCs. V usage is TRBV6-2 or TRBV6-3 and J usage is TRBJ2-1; D call uncertain. The CDR3 nucleotides read TGTGCCAGCAGCCCACTATCCCCAGTGGGTGAGCAGTTCTTC. It specifies CASSPLSPVGEQFF.